These 24 T cell receptor beta chains share one sample of origin, sequenced in a study of PD-L1 blockade in urothelial cancer. The protocol was immunoSEQ multiplex PCR, while the TCRdb copy is restricted to in-frame clones and leaves out a portion. The sample has 35,000 to 45,000 clones, around four fifths seen once. Time point reported: peripheral blood 6 weeks after treatment start. The starting material was PBMCs, obtained around atezolizumab (anti-PD-L1) treatment. These receptors all come from a man aged 60 to 75 with urothelial cancer.

The chain recombines TRBV4-2 with TRBJ2-5; TRBD1 might be the D (6 bases). CDR1 LGHNA and CDR2 YNFKEQ come from the germline V gene. The CDR3 is made up of 16 amino acids. V lost 2 bases to trimming and J lost 4 bases, with 17 bases between them. The chain's CDR3 is CASSQRGSALGETQYF. Written as DNA, the CDR3 is TGTGCCAGCAGCCAAAGGGGGTCGGCTCTGGGAGAGACCCAGTACTTC.

The V and J genes are TRBV19 and TRBJ1-5; D remains unclear. Per the germline V gene, CDR1 is LNHDA and CDR2 is SQIVND (reference sequence). The V end was cut by 0 bases, the J end by 6 bases, with 9 bases between. The CDR3 totals 14 residues. DNA of the CDR3: TGTGCCAGTAGTATAGATCGACACACTCAGCCCCAGCATTTT. Residues: CASSIDRHTQPQHF.

V is TRBV10-3 and J is TRBJ2-3; the match to TRBD2 covers 8 bases. The length of the CDR3 is 15 residues. Trimming took 2 bases from V and 5 from J; bases not matched to a gene: 6. Germline V gene lookup returns CDR1 ENHRY and CDR2 SYGVKD. CDR3 amino acids: CAISEAGGRGDTQYF. CDR3 in DNA: TGTGCCATCAGTGAGGCGGGGGGCCGGGGAGATACGCAGTATTTT.

This chain links TRBV28 with TRBJ2-2; tentatively, D is TRBD2 (5 bases). CDR3 length: 14 amino acids. Trimming cost V 6 bases and J 4 bases, with 12 bases left between them. Germline V gene lookup returns CDR1 MDHEN and CDR2 SYDVKM. Here the CDR3 reads CASRTFGVTGELFF. CDR3 nucleotides: TGTGCCAGCAGAACATTCGGGGTCACCGGGGAGCTGTTTTTT.

The J gene is TRBJ2-7, the V gene TRBV7-2; D is unclear. Germline V CDR1 and CDR2: SGHTA, FQGNSA. The CDR3 runs to 14 residues. V was clipped by 1 base and J by 0 bases, with 7 bases between them. CDR3 in DNA: TGTGCCAGCAGCTTAGAAGCGAGCTCCTACGAGCAGTACTTC. Translated, it gives CASSLEASSYEQYF.

This chain uses TRBV7-2 with TRBJ2-7; 7 bases map to TRBD2. Unmatched junction bases numbered 4, after V lost 2 bases and J lost 3 bases. The CDR3 is 14 residues long. Germline values: CDR1 SGHTA, CDR2 FQGNSA. CDR3 nucleotide sequence: TGTGCCAGCAGCTTACGGGGGGATGACTACGAGCAGTACTTC. Residues: CASSLRGDDYEQYF.

This clone was seen a few times. The chain couples TRBV5-5 to TRBJ2-2, with 9 bases lining up with TRBD1. This CDR3 spans 16 amino acids. Germline CDR1 is SGHKS and CDR2 is YYEKEE (reference sequence). V dropped 4 bases and J dropped 5; count of bases not matched to a gene: 9. The CDR3 DNA reads TGTGCCAGCAGCGTGACAGGGGGAGGATGGACCGGGGAGCTGTTTTTT. Protein product: CASSVTGGGWTGELFF.

The V and J genes are TRBV5-5 and TRBJ1-1; 8 bases agree with TRBD1. This CDR3 region has 13 residues. Germline-derived CDR1 and CDR2 are SGHKS and YYEKEE (reference sequence). V shed 9 bases and J 0 bases; nucleotides not matched to a gene: 4. In DNA, the CDR3 is TGTGCCACTGCGACAGGGGTGAACACTGAAGCTTTCTTT. Protein sequence: CATATGVNTEAFF.

The rearrangement links TRBV5-6 to TRBJ1-1; TRBD1 aligns across 8 bases. V shed 0 bases, J shed 8 bases, and the junction held 3 bases outside the gene matches. The CDR3 is 13 residues long. Germline V CDR1 and CDR2: SGHDT, YYEEEE. This CDR3 reads CASSLGRDREAFF. As DNA, the CDR3 is TGTGCCAGCAGCTTGGGTAGGGACAGGGAAGCTTTCTTT.

The chain employs TRBV19 and TRBJ2-7, with TRBD2 matching over 8 bases. V shed 3 bases, J shed 7 bases, and the junction held 8 bases outside the gene matches. This CDR3 region has 14 residues. Germline CDR1 and CDR2: LNHDA and SQIVND (reference sequence). The CDR3 nucleotides read TGTGCCAGTAGTATGGGGGGACTAGAGGAGGAGCAGTACTTC. This translates into CASSMGGLEEEQYF.

The rearrangement uses TRBV27 and TRBJ2-7; D unclear. The CDR3 spans 11 residues. Germline lookup yields CDR1 MNHEY and CDR2 SMNVEV (reference sequence). V dropped 4 bases and J dropped 3 bases, with 4 bases sitting between them. In DNA form, the CDR3 reads TGTGCCAGCAGTTCGTACTACGAGCAGTACTTC. Amino acid sequence: CASSSYYEQYF.

J is TRBJ2-7 and V is TRBV21-1; TRBD1, the table's D call, was not compared with the DNA. TRBV21-1 is recorded as a pseudogene. This CDR3 has 14 residues. The CDR3 DNA follows: TGTGCCAGCAGCCGGGCGACAGGGATCAACGAGCAGTACTTC. This translates into CASSRATGINEQYF.

Here the CDR3 DNA reads TGTGCCAGCAGTGGAACCCACGTAACTAGCGGGGGGACACAATACGAGCAGTACTTC. Translated: CASSGTHVTSGGTQYEQYF. The rearrangement joins TRBV6-4 to TRBJ2-7, with TRBD2 identical over 12 bases. With V trimmed by 4 bases and J by 4 bases, 17 bases remained unmatched. The CDR3 length is 19 residues. The V gene's germline CDR1 is MRHNA and CDR2 SNTAGT.

The chain combines TRBV5-1 with TRBJ1-3; 8 bases agree with TRBD1. Trimming took 4 bases from V and 2 from J; bases not matched to a gene: 5. This CDR3 contains 15 residues. The germline V gene encodes CDR1 SGHRS and CDR2 YFSETQ. For the CDR3, the DNA is TGCGCCAGCAGCCCGCAACAGGGGGCTGGAAACACCATATATTTT. Residues: CASSPQQGAGNTIYF.

The chain uses TRBV28 and TRBJ1-6; TRBD1 is a possible D gene (5 bases). Per the germline V gene, CDR1 is MDHEN and CDR2 is SYDVKM. The V end was cut by 4 bases, the J end by 8 bases, with 15 bases between. CDR3 size: 15 residues. CDR3 region: CASSSPQGSYSPLHF. The CDR3, as DNA: TGTGCCAGCAGTTCCCCCCAGGGTAGCTATTCACCCCTCCACTTT. The full variable domain, rest sourced from reference TRBV28 and TRBJ1-6, is DVKVTQSSRYLVKRTGEKVFLECVQDMDHENMFWYRQDPGLGLRLIYFSYDVKMKEKGDIPEGYSVSREKKERFSLILESASTNQTSMYLCASSSPQGSYSPLHFGNGTRLTVT.

In its sample, this clone was seen once. The V and J genes are TRBV5-1 and TRBJ2-3, with 9 bases that match TRBD1. The CDR3 covers 15 residues. Trimming cost V 1 base and J 3 bases; bases outside gene matches: 3. The germline V gene has CDR1 SGHRS and CDR2 YFSETQ. The CDR3 nucleotides read TGCGCCAGCAGCTTGACGGACAGGGGAACAGATACGCAGTATTTT. Translated: CASSLTDRGTDTQYF.

The V call is TRBV5-1, the J call TRBJ2-3, with TRBD2 matching 16 bases. Germline CDR1 SGHRS, CDR2 YFSETQ. This CDR3 region has 16 residues. Losses at the gene ends were 4 bases for V and 5 bases for J; bases not matched to a gene: 4. CDR3 sequence reads: CASSLGLAGGEDTQYF. The CDR3 DNA is TGCGCCAGCAGCCTGGGACTAGCGGGGGGGGAAGATACGCAGTATTTT.

This clone was seen a single time. J is TRBJ2-5 and V is TRBV29-1, with unresolved D. Germline V gives CDR1 SQVTM, CDR2 ANQGSEA. This CDR3 spans 12 amino acids. Trimming pared 3 bases from V and 4 bases from J, leaving 9 bases between. The CDR3 sequence: CSVDEVGETQYF. The CDR3 region has the DNA TGCAGCGTTGATGAGGTTGGAGAGACCCAGTACTTC.

The chain uses TRBV5-4 and TRBJ1-6, with 7 bases fitting TRBD1. J gave up 6 bases and V 0 bases, and 9 bases lay outside the gene matches. The CDR3 consists of 17 residues. Germline CDR1 is SGHNT and CDR2 is YYREEE (reference sequence). The CDR3 region has the DNA TGTGCCAGCAGCTTGGACCCAACAGGGGCGCTTAATTCACCCCTCCACTTT. It translates to CASSLDPTGALNSPLHF.

This chain joins TRBV5-1 and TRBJ1-2, with 8 bases aligning to TRBD1. Germline-derived CDR1 and CDR2 are SGHRS and YFSETQ. J was trimmed by 3 bases and V by 3 bases; bases with no gene match: 10. The CDR3 contains 16 residues. The chain's CDR3 is CASSSTPGGADYGYTF. The CDR3 DNA follows: TGCGCCAGCAGCTCCACACCAGGGGGCGCCGACTATGGCTACACCTTC.

The chain carries TRBV23-1 and TRBJ2-7; 11 positions match TRBD1. TRBV23-1 qualifies as an ORF whose function is uncertain. The CDR3 spans 15 residues. With V trimmed by 6 bases and J by 2 bases, 6 bases remained unmatched. The CDR3 region has the DNA TGCGCCAGCAGCCCACGGGACAGGGGGACCTACGAGCAGTACTTC. Translated: CASSPRDRGTYEQYF.

This clone showed up just a few times. The V gene is TRBV5-6, the J gene TRBJ1-4; unclear D gene. Germline CDR1 is SGHDT and CDR2 is YYEEEE. The CDR3 runs 14 residues. Trimming stripped 3 bases from V and 0 bases from J, with 6 bases between. CDR3 amino acids: CASSWAATNEKLFF. The CDR3 bases are TGTGCCAGCAGCTGGGCTGCAACTAATGAAAAACTGTTTTTT.

The chain couples TRBV2 to TRBJ1-3; D remains ambiguous. The CDR3 length is 15 residues. Between the trimmed V and J ends, which lost 6 bases and 0 bases, there was a span of 12 bases. Germline V lookup: CDR1 SNHLY, CDR2 FYNNEI. The DNA of the CDR3 is TGTGCCAGCAGGCTAAGTAAATACTCTGGAAACACCATATATTTT. The encoded protein is CASRLSKYSGNTIYF.

This clone was seen once. This chain uses TRBV7-9 with TRBJ1-1; 7 nucleotides agree with TRBD1. The germline gives CDR1 SEHNR, CDR2 FQNEAQ (reference sequence). CDR3 length equals 15 residues. J lost 1 base, V lost 5 bases, and 7 bases had no gene match. CDR3 in amino acids: CASSIKRQGNTEAFF. In nucleotides, the CDR3 is TGTGCCAGCAGCATTAAAAGACAGGGGAACACTGAAGCTTTCTTT.